This is a list of T cell receptor beta chains from one sample in a study of blood T cells in healthy people across ages. One entry per CDR3 protein, called by TCRdb with MiXCR from the 5' RACE reads. The profile shows 650,000 to 800,000 distinct CDR3 sequences, 40% to 50% of them singletons. Sequenced: blood. These receptors all stem from a man in his fifties or sixties in good health. The CDR3 runs from the conserved cysteine through the conserved F or W. D genes are given only for firm matches. Part of the rows lack a size; the others show once, few, many or a class for expanded clones.

j_gene	len	v_gene	abundance	d_gene	CDR3nt	CDR3aa
TRBJ1-6	18	TRBV5-1	once	TRBD1	TGCGCCAGCAGCTTGGCCCCGGGACAGGGGGCCGATAATTCACCCCTCCACTTT	CASSLAPGQGADNSPLHF
TRBJ2-7	16	TRBV27	.	.	TGTGCCAGTTCCAGGGGTGCCCCTATATTTTTATACGAGCAGTACTTC	CASSRGAPIFLYEQYF
TRBJ2-2	16	TRBV27	.	.	TGTGCCAGCAGTTCCCGTAGTTCCGCGAACACCGGGGAGCTGTTTTTT	CASSSRSSANTGELFF
TRBJ2-7	15	TRBV5-1	.	TRBD2	TGCGCCAGCAGCGCCCGGGGGGGAACGGGCTACGAGCAGTACTTC	CASSARGGTGYEQYF
TRBJ2-7	14	TRBV6-1	few	TRBD1	TGTGCCAGCACCGGGACAGGGGCGCTTGGCGAGCAGTACTTC	CASTGTGALGEQYF
TRBJ2-5	16	TRBV5-8	.	TRBD2	TGTGCCAGCAGCTTTGGACTAGCGACCTACCAAGAGACCCAGTACTTC	CASSFGLATYQETQYF
TRBJ2-5	16	TRBV20-1	.	TRBD2	TGCAGTGCTGGTTTAGTGACTAGCGGTAAACAAGAGACCCAGTACTTC	CSAGLVTSGKQETQYF
TRBJ2-1	14	TRBV2	.	TRBD2	TGTGCCAGCAGTGAGGCCCGGGGGGGGGATGAGCAGTTCTTC	CASSEARGGDEQFF
TRBJ2-1	15	TRBV25-1	.	TRBD1	TGTGCCAGACAGCTATCGACAGGGCCGGGAAATGAGCAGTTCTTC	CARQLSTGPGNEQFF
TRBJ1-2	14	TRBV2	.	.	TGTGCCAGCAGTGAAGTCACAGGGAACTATGGCTACACCTTC	CASSEVTGNYGYTF
TRBJ2-7	14	TRBV20-1	.	TRBD1	TGCAGTGCCAGCCGGGACAGGGTTCCCTACGAGCAGTACTTC	CSASRDRVPYEQYF
TRBJ2-7	15	TRBV4-3	many	TRBD2	TGCGCCAGCAGCCCACTAGCGGGGGGGACCTACGAGCAGTACTTC	CASSPLAGGTYEQYF
TRBJ2-1	17	TRBV4-1	.	.	TGCGCCAGCAGCCAAGTCCCCGGGGTTACCTCTAACAATGAGCAGTTCTTC	CASSQVPGVTSNNEQFF
TRBJ2-6	17	TRBV10-3	few	TRBD1	TGTGCCATCAGCTCACAGGGGGCCCCGTCTGGGGCCAACGTCCTGACTTTC	CAISSQGAPSGANVLTF
TRBJ1-4	16	TRBV6-1	.	.	TGTGCCAGCATGGGGGCGTCGTGGGCAACTAATGAAAAACTGTTTTTT	CASMGASWATNEKLFF
TRBJ1-1	17	TRBV2	few	.	TGTGCCAGCAGTGTGTCTCTCCAGACCTTAATAGACACTGAAGCTTTCTTT	CASSVSLQTLIDTEAFF
TRBJ2-3	14	TRBV5-1	.	TRBD1	TGCGCCAGCAGCGAGACAGGGCACACAGATACGCAGTATTTT	CASSETGHTDTQYF
TRBJ2-1	15	TRBV6-2/TRBV6-3	.	TRBD2	TGTGCCAGCAGCCCCGGACTAGCGGCCTACAATGAGCAGTTCTTC	CASSPGLAAYNEQFF
TRBJ1-1	13	TRBV30	.	.	TGTGCCTGGAGACCTTCTGGGGACACTGAAGCTTTCTTT	CAWRPSGDTEAFF
TRBJ2-7	13	TRBV28	.	.	TGTGCCAGCAGGGGGGCGGCCTCCTACGAGCAGTACTTC	CASRGAASYEQYF
TRBJ1-4	15	TRBV6-1	few	.	TGTGCCAGCAGTGAGGGGACAATCGAGTCGGAAAAACTGTTTTTT	CASSEGTIESEKLFF
TRBJ1-2	13	TRBV7-9	.	TRBD1	TGTGCCAGCAGCTCTGGGACAGGGGGCTTGGACACCTTC	CASSSGTGGLDTF
TRBJ2-3	12	TRBV25-1	.	.	TGTGCCAGCAGTGGGGACGGAAATACGCAGTATTTT	CASSGDGNTQYF
TRBJ2-6	15	TRBV13	few	.	TGTGCCAGCAGCCAAGGGTCAGCTGGGGCCAACGTCCTGACTTTC	CASSQGSAGANVLTF
TRBJ1-5	15	TRBV28	.	TRBD1	TGTGCCAGCAGTGGGGGTGACAGGGGAGATCAGCCCCAGCATTTT	CASSGGDRGDQPQHF
TRBJ1-2	15	TRBV2	.	.	TGTGCCAGCAGTGAAGGGGGCAGGAGACGGCGGGGCTACACCTTC	CASSEGGRRRRGYTF
TRBJ2-6	13	TRBV11-2	.	.	TGTGCCAGCAGTCCCCTCTGGGCCAACGTCCTGACTTTC	CASSPLWANVLTF
TRBJ2-1	13	TRBV27	few	TRBD2	TGTGCCAGCAGTTTAAATAGCGGGGCTGAGCAGTTCTTC	CASSLNSGAEQFF
TRBJ2-1	16	TRBV6-1	.	TRBD2	TGTGCCAGCAGAGCTAGCGGGGGCCTCCTCTACAATGAGCAGTTCTTC	CASRASGGLLYNEQFF